The clone carrying this T cell receptor beta chain came up once. From germline, CDR1 is SEHNR and CDR2 FQNEAQ (reference sequence). J was trimmed by 6 bases and V by 6 bases; bases with no gene match: 5. The CDR3 has 12 amino acids. These data come from a study of T cells in narcolepsy. Produced via immunoSEQ multiplex PCR; TCRdb's table is partial and in-frame only. The table records tens of thousands of clones, 65% to 85% of them present only once. The clonotype comes from a human donor in good health. The chain uses TRBV7-9 and TRBJ2-7; 7 bases align to TRBD1. Material: memory (CD45RA-) CD4+ T cells from blood. The CDR3 reads CASSRTGVEQYF. Here the CDR3 DNA reads TGTGCCAGCAGTCGTACAGGGGTCGAGCAGTACTTC.